A single sample gave rise to the 11 T cell receptor beta chains below, sequenced in a study of blood T cell repertoires in COVID-19. Some clones are missing from TCRdb's copy, which holds only in-frame ones; the method was immunoSEQ multiplex PCR. The sample shows approximately 21,000 clones, roughly 89% of them seen only once. Material for sequencing was peripheral blood. These TCRs come from an elderly woman with active or convalescent COVID-19.

The J gene is TRBJ1-2, the V gene TRBV7-3; the D gene is possibly TRBD1 (6 bases). The CDR3 consists of 15 residues. The germline V gene encodes CDR1 SGHTA and CDR2 FQGTGA. V lost 1 base and J lost 1, with 10 bases in between. As DNA, the CDR3 is TGTGCCAGCAGCTTAAAGGGGGTTGGTAACTATGGCTACACCTTC. It yields the protein CASSLKGVGNYGYTF. The variable domain in full, completed from reference TRBV7-3 and TRBJ1-2, reads GAGVSQTPSNKVTEKGKYVELRCDPISGHTALYWYRQSLGQGPEFLIYFQGTGAADDSGLPNDRFFAVRPEGSVSTLKIQRTERGDSAVYLCASSLKGVGNYGYTFGSGTRLTVV.

V is TRBV29-1 and J is TRBJ1-5; tentatively, D is TRBD1 (5 bases). The germline gives CDR1 SQVTM, CDR2 ANQGSEA. Trimming removed 4 bases from V and 1 base from J, with 11 bases in between. This CDR3 region has 14 residues. The CDR3 coding sequence is TGCAGCGTTGCCGGGGGAACGAGCAATCAGCCCCAGCATTTT. This encodes CSVAGGTSNQPQHF.

The V gene is TRBV7-3, the J gene TRBJ2-6; tentatively, D is TRBD1 (6 bases). CDR1 SGHTA and CDR2 FQGTGA come from the germline V gene. CDR3 length: 17 amino acids. V gave up 5 bases and J gave up 2 bases, with 16 bases separating them. The CDR3 region has the DNA TGTGCCAGCAGCCCCCAACCTGGGGGCACTGGGGCCAACGTCCTGACTTTC. It codes for CASSPQPGGTGANVLTF. Drawing the rest from reference TRBV7-3 and TRBJ2-6, the complete variable domain is GAGVSQTPSNKVTEKGKYVELRCDPISGHTALYWYRQSLGQGPEFLIYFQGTGAADDSGLPNDRFFAVRPEGSVSTLKIQRTERGDSAVYLCASSPQPGGTGANVLTFGAGSRLTVL.

The chain links TRBV6-6 to TRBJ1-3, with TRBD1 as a possible D gene (6 bases). Germline values: CDR1 MNHNY, CDR2 SVGAGI (reference sequence). The CDR3 is made up of 14 amino acids. The V gene lost 6 bases and the J gene lost 0 bases, with 9 bases spanning the gap. In nucleotides, the CDR3 is TGTGCCAGCAGGACAGGAGACTCTGGAAACACCATATATTTT. Translating gives CASRTGDSGNTIYF.

The genes are TRBV11-1 and TRBJ2-2, with D perhaps matching TRBD1 (5 bases). The germline V gene encodes CDR1 SGHAT and CDR2 FQDESV (reference sequence). The length of the CDR3 is 16 residues. The ends were cut back, 6 bases at V and 5 bases at J, with 19 bases in the middle. CDR3 region: CASSPRPAGSTGELFF. The CDR3 DNA reads TGTGCCAGCAGTCCAAGACCCGCAGGGTCGACCGGGGAGCTGTTTTTT.

The gene calls are TRBV19 and TRBJ2-6, with TRBD1 as a possible D gene (5 bases). Germline assignment: CDR1 LNHDA and CDR2 SQIVND (reference sequence). This CDR3 has 16 amino acids. V was cut by 5 bases and J by 0 bases, with 11 bases left in between. In nucleotides, the CDR3 is TGTGCCAGTAGTTATAGGACATCCTCTGGGGCCAACGTCCTGACTTTC. Amino acids: CASSYRTSSGANVLTF.

This chain uses TRBV7-2 with TRBJ2-3; tentatively, D is TRBD2 (5 bases). Trimming left V 4 bases short and J 6 bases short, with 17 bases between. Germline V gene lookup returns CDR1 SGHTA and CDR2 FQGNSA. The CDR3 covers 15 residues. This CDR3 reads CASSSTQRVRDTQYF. CDR3 nucleotide sequence: TGTGCCAGCAGCTCCACGCAGAGGGTAAGGGATACGCAGTATTTT.

V and J are TRBV3-1 (or the pseudogene TRBV3-2) and TRBJ2-5; 10 bases line up with TRBD2. The CDR3 runs 16 residues. The trim removed 6 bases at V and 5 bases at J, leaving 12 bases unmatched. Germline lookup yields CDR1 LGHDT and CDR2 YNNKEL (reference sequence). The CDR3: CASSPIAGGFGETQYF. In nucleotides, the CDR3 is TGTGCCAGCAGTCCAATAGCGGGGGGTTTTGGGGAGACCCAGTACTTC.

This clone appeared a single time. The rearrangement links TRBV10-3 to TRBJ2-7; D not resolved. Germline V gene sequence: CDR1 ENHRY, CDR2 SYGVKD. The CDR3 spans 14 residues. Trimming took off 0 bases at V and 7 bases at J, with 13 bases between the two ends. CDR3 in DNA: TGTGCCATCAGTGAGTCCGGCAGAGAGAGGGAGCAGTACTTC. Its protein is CAISESGREREQYF.

The V and J genes are TRBV6-5 and TRBJ1-5, with D possibly matching TRBD1 (6 bases). The germline V gene encodes CDR1 MNHEY and CDR2 SVGAGI. With 6 bases removed from V and 3 bases from J, the gap between germline ends came to 15 bases. This CDR3 contains 15 residues. The CDR3 DNA reads TGTGCCAGCAGAAGAACAGGGAAACACAATCAGCCCCAGCATTTT. Protein sequence: CASRRTGKHNQPQHF.

The V gene is TRBV4-2, the J gene TRBJ1-2; the match to TRBD1 covers 7 bases. The CDR3 is 15 amino acids. Germline V gene sequence: CDR1 LGHNA, CDR2 YNFKEQ. The J segment lost 4 bases and the V segment lost 0 bases, leaving 5 bases of the junction unmatched. CDR3 DNA: TGTGCCAGCAGCCAAGATCGACAGGGTGCCTATGGCTACACCTTC. It is translated as CASSQDRQGAYGYTF.